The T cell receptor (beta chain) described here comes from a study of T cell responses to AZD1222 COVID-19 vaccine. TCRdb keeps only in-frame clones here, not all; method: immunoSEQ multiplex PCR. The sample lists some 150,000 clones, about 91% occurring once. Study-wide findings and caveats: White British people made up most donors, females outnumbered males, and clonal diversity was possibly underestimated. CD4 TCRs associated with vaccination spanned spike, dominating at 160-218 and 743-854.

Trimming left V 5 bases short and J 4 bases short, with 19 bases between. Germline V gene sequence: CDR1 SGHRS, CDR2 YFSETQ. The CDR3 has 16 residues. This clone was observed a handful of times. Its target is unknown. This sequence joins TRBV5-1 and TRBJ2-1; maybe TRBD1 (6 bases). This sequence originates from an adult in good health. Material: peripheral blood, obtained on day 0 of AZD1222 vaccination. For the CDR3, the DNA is TGCGCCAGCAGACCCACCACAGGGTACGCGTACAATGAGCAGTTCTTC. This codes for CASRPTTGYAYNEQFF.